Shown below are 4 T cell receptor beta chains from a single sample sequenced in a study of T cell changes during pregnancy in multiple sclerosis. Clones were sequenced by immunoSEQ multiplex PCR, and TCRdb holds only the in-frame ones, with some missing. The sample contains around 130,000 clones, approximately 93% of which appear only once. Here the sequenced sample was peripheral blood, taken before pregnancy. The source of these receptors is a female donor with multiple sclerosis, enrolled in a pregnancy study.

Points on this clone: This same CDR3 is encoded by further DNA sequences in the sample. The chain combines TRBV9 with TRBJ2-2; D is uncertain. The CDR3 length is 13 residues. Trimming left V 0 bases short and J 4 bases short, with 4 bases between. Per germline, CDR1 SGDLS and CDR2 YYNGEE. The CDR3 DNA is TGTGCCAGCAGCGTAGGAGGCACCGGGGAGCTGTTTTTT. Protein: CASSVGGTGELFF.

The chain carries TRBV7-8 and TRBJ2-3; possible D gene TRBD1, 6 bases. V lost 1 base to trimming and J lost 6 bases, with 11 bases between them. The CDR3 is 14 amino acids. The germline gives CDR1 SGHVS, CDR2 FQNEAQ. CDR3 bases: TGTGCCAGCAGCTTAGGGACAGAACCCGATACGCAGTATTTT. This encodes CASSLGTEPDTQYF.

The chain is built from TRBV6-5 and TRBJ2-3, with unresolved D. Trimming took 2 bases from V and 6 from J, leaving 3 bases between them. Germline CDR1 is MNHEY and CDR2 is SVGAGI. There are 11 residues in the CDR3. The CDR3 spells CASSYSDTQYF. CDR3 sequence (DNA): TGTGCCAGCAGTTACAGCGATACGCAGTATTTT.

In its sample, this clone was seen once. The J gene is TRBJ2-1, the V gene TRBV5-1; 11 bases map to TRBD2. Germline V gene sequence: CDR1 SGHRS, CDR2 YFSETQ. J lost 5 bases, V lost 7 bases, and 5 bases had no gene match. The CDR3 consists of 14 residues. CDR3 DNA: TGCGCCAGCGGGGGGACTAGCGGTGACAATGAGCAGTTCTTC. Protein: CASGGTSGDNEQFF.